The rows below give T cell receptor beta chains drawn from one sample of a study of siplizumab effects on memory and regulatory T cells. The data were produced by immunoSEQ multiplex PCR, yet TCRdb's version contains in-frame clones alone and is incomplete. The data contain fewer than 85,000 clones, 95% of them singletons. Input material: CD8+ T cells sorted from blood. The origin of the receptors is a human donor in good health. CDR3s include the opening cysteine and the closing phenylalanine or tryptophan. Each record gives: J gene, clone size, V gene, D gene, CDR3 DNA, CDR3 protein. D genes are given only for firm matches. Size is omitted from some rows. Given values are once, few, many or a class for expanded clones.

>TRBJ2-5|few|TRBV5-6|TRBD1
TGTGCCAGCAGCTTCAGGGGGCAGGGAGGAGAGACCCAGTACTTC
CASSFRGQGGETQYF
>TRBJ2-7|-|TRBV30|-
TGTGCCTGGAGAGGAATATCCTACGAGCAGTACTTC
CAWRGISYEQYF
>TRBJ1-5|-|TRBV7-9|TRBD1
TGTGCCAGCAGCCCGATCTCCCAGGGGGGACGCAATCAGCCCCAGCATTTT
CASSPISQGGRNQPQHF
>TRBJ2-7|-|TRBV9|TRBD2
TGTGCCAGCAGCGCAAGTACTAGCGGATTTTCCTACGAGCAGTACTTC
CASSASTSGFSYEQYF
>TRBJ2-1|-|TRBV29-1|TRBD1
TGCAGCTTATACACCGGGACAGGGGGTTCCTACAATGAGCAGTTCTTC
CSLYTGTGGSYNEQFF
>TRBJ2-5|-|TRBV2|TRBD2
TGTGCCAGCCGGGACTATCGTGAGACCCAGTACTTC
CASRDYRETQYF
>TRBJ1-1|-|TRBV7-9|-
TGTGCCAGCAGCTTCTCAGGGGACTACACTGAAGCTTTCTTT
CASSFSGDYTEAFF
>TRBJ1-1|-|TRBV19|-
TGTGCCAGTAGTATATCACAGGGAAACACTGAAGCTTTCTTT
CASSISQGNTEAFF
>TRBJ1-2|-|TRBV7-9|TRBD1
TGTGCCAGCAGCTTGACAGGGAGCTATGGCTACACCTTC
CASSLTGSYGYTF
>TRBJ2-1|-|TRBV9|TRBD2
TGTGCCAGCAGCGTAAGCGGGACCCCCTACAATGAGCAGTTCTTC
CASSVSGTPYNEQFF
>TRBJ1-2|-|TRBV19|-
TGTGCCAGTAGTATTGGCCTAGACGACTATGGCTACACCTTC
CASSIGLDDYGYTF
>TRBJ2-5|-|TRBV7-2|-
TGTGCCAGCAGCTTAGGGGCGTTCTCGGAGACCCAGTACTTC
CASSLGAFSETQYF
>TRBJ2-5|-|TRBV7-9|TRBD2
TGTGCCAGCAGCTTATCTAGCGGGAGGGCCTACCAAGAGACCCAGTACTTC
CASSLSSGRAYQETQYF
>TRBJ2-1|-|TRBV9|-
TGTGCCAGCAGCGTAGGAGAGAAGAACACCTACAATGAGCAGTTCTTC
CASSVGEKNTYNEQFF
>TRBJ2-7|-|TRBV19|TRBD2
TGTGCCAGTAGTATTGGTCGGACTAGCGGGCCTAACGAGCAGTACTTC
CASSIGRTSGPNEQYF
>TRBJ2-3|-|TRBV19|TRBD2
TGTGCCAGTAGTCTAACCCCGGGACTAGCGGGAGCAGATACGCAGTATTTT
CASSLTPGLAGADTQYF
>TRBJ2-3|-|TRBV11-2|-
TGTGCCAGCAGCCCCATAGATGTTTGGGGCACAGATACGCAGTATTTT
CASSPIDVWGTDTQYF
>TRBJ2-1|-|TRBV19|-
TGTGCCAGTAGTGAGGGTGAGCAGTTCTTC
CASSEGEQFF
>TRBJ2-7|-|TRBV6-1|-
TGTGCCAGCAGTGAACCGGGGGCAGCCTACGAGCAGTACTTC
CASSEPGAAYEQYF
>TRBJ2-7|once|TRBV4-2|TRBD2
TGTGCCAGCAGCCAGGGGGACTACCAGAGCTCCTACGAGCAGTACTTC
CASSQGDYQSSYEQYF
>TRBJ2-5|-|TRBV4-1|TRBD2
TGCGCCAGCAGCCAAGAGGTAGCGGGGGGACCATGGGAGACCCAGTACTTC
CASSQEVAGGPWETQYF
>TRBJ2-5|-|TRBV2|-
TGTGCCAGCAGTGAAGGGCTAGCCTGGGAGACCCAGTACTTC
CASSEGLAWETQYF
>TRBJ2-5|-|TRBV14|TRBD2
TGTGCCAGCAGCCAAGGGCTAGCGGGGAAAGAGACCCAGTACTTC
CASSQGLAGKETQYF
>TRBJ2-3|-|TRBV9|TRBD2
TGTGCCAGCAGCACGGGACTAGCGGGAGGGCACACGCAGTATTTT
CASSTGLAGGHTQYF